The rows below give T cell receptor beta chains drawn from one sample of a study of shared clonotypes between healthy human individuals. Profiled with immunoSEQ multiplex PCR; TCRdb holds only in-frame clones, not every one. The repertoire includes about 2.3 million clones, approximately 95% of them detected once, and about 0.39% sits in the top ten. Sequences were obtained from naive CD4+ T cells from PBMCs. These receptors were taken from a man aged 18 to 30 in good health. Some clones in this sample may be carry-over from other donors' samples. The CDR3 runs from the conserved cysteine through the conserved F or W. Fields, in order: J gene, V gene, D gene, CDR3 protein, CDR3 DNA. The D gene is left open where the match is weak.

>TRBJ2-3|TRBV5-1|NA
CASSLLSGVDTQYF
TGCGCCAGCAGCTTGTTGTCCGGGGTTGATACGCAGTATTTT
>TRBJ1-5|TRBV28|NA
CASSTGRITNQPQHF
TGTGCCAGCAGTACCGGACGGATAACCAATCAGCCCCAGCATTTT
>TRBJ2-7|TRBV5-1|NA
CASSTGESSYEQYF
TGCGCCAGCAGCACCGGGGAGAGCTCCTACGAGCAGTACTTC
>TRBJ1-5|TRBV7-2|NA
CASSLRLHSNQPQHF
TGTGCCAGCAGCTTAAGGCTTCATAGCAATCAGCCCCAGCATTTT
>TRBJ2-6|TRBV28|NA
CATVGANVLTF
TGTGCTACCGTTGGGGCCAACGTCCTGACTTTC
>TRBJ2-6|TRBV18|NA
CASSPPIRTGANVLTF
TGTGCCAGCTCACCACCAATCCGGACTGGGGCCAACGTCCTGACTTTC
>TRBJ2-2|TRBV6-5|TRBD2
CASRRTSGNTGELFF
TGTGCCAGCAGACGGACTAGCGGGAACACCGGGGAGCTGTTTTTT
>TRBJ1-1|TRBV7-7|NA
CASSKQVNTEAFF
TGTGCCAGCAGCAAACAGGTGAACACTGAAGCTTTCTTT
>TRBJ2-7|TRBV4-2|TRBD1
CASSQRLPGQLTASYEQYF
TGTGCCAGCAGCCAAAGACTTCCGGGACAGCTTACTGCAAGCTACGAGCAGTACTTC
>TRBJ2-2|TRBV29-1|NA
CSVGGNTGELFF
TGCAGCGTTGGGGGGAACACCGGGGAGCTGTTTTTT
>TRBJ2-5|TRBV5-1|TRBD2
CASSPGLAATQETQYF
TGCGCCAGCAGCCCCGGACTAGCGGCTACCCAAGAGACCCAGTACTTC
>TRBJ1-2|TRBV7-8|NA
CASSLAQMGLGNYGYTF
TGTGCCAGCAGCTTAGCGCAGATGGGGCTGGGGAACTATGGCTACACCTTC
>TRBJ1-2|TRBV6-1|NA
CASSEVGARYGYTF
TGTGCCAGCAGTGAAGTAGGCGCCCGCTATGGCTACACCTTC
>TRBJ2-7|TRBV6-5|TRBD2
CASSLAGRGYEQYF
TGTGCCAGCAGTCTAGCGGGACGTGGCTACGAGCAGTACTTC
>TRBJ1-2|TRBV5-1|TRBD1
CASSFSGQGYGYTF
TGCGCCAGCAGCTTTTCGGGACAGGGATATGGCTACACCTTC
>TRBJ1-2|TRBV19|NA
CASSGQLRGYGYTF
TGTGCCAGTAGTGGTCAGTTACGCGGCTATGGCTACACCTTC